This T cell receptor beta chain was sequenced in a study of T cell responses to AZD1222 COVID-19 vaccine. General observations from the study: A rise in Spike-specific TCR breadth and depth followed two AZD1222 doses. Just a handful of AZD1222 recipients tested seropositive at baseline. Possibly, clonal diversity was underestimated; donors were largely white British and included more females. Sampling captured repertoires only after the peak T cell response.

V lost 6 bases to trimming and J lost 9 bases; unmatched junction nucleotides: 10. Germline lookup yields CDR1 MNHEY and CDR2 SMNVEV (reference sequence). The CDR3 runs to 13 residues. Of note for this clone: Its antigen is unknown.

Method: immunoSEQ multiplex PCR; TCRdb's copy keeps in-frame clones and lacks some. Of 85,000 or so clones detected, approximately 86% appear once; the ten largest clones hold about 6%. This sequence joins TRBV27 and TRBJ2-5, with 7 bases matching TRBD1. This TCR came from an adult who received the AZD1222 COVID-19 vaccine. The sample was peripheral blood, taken 28 days after the second AZD1222 dose. CDR3 nucleotide sequence: TGTGCCAGCAGCGGGACAGTTAAGAGACCCCAGTACTTC. This translates into CASSGTVKRPQYF.